The source of this T cell receptor (beta chain) is a study of low-dose radiotherapy and immunotherapy resistance in tumors (dated by TCRdb to between 2021 and 2022). Broadly, across the study: In Cohort 1, 0.5 Gy per fraction was delivered every 2 weeks, and a total PTV dose of 6.5 Gy was prescribed. Cohort 2 received 1 Gy per fraction every two weeks, with a total of 13 Gy over 26 weeks. Patients were given nivolumab as a 240 mg flat dose every two weeks and ipilimumab at 1 mg/kg every six weeks, with both drugs delivered intravenously. Every two weeks, patients got intravenous cyclophosphamide at 200 mg/m2, given one day ahead of each radiation and immunotherapy administration. Starting on cycle 1 day 1, patients took 300 mg of aspirin by mouth once daily for four cycles. No randomization into treatment groups was done for the people taking part in the trial. The translational analysis covered eight patients: three from the first dose cohort and the first five from the second dose cohort.

Interpreted using the paper, the time point label stands for: before trial treatment. Donors were enrolled in RACIN, a single-arm phase I dose-escalation trial in which nivolumab, ipilimumab, aspirin, low-dose cyclophosphamide and low-dose radiotherapy were combined. Eligible patients had advanced, TIL-negative solid tumors. V is pared back by 1 base and J by 10 bases, with 11 bases lying between the germline termini. The CDR3 has 13 amino acids, counting the end cysteine and phenylalanine. The retained sequence is limited to the CDR3, 39 bases, with the frame set at the first base. The germline V gene encodes CDR1 MGHDK and CDR2 SYGVNS. In its sample, this clonotype was seen a few times. No antigen is known for it. The input lacks base qualities; no much larger clone sits a single base away. These reads were obtained on an Illumina HiSeq 2500. First-strand cDNA was synthesized using Superscript III and a set of TRAV- and TRBV-specific primers, so that both TCRalpha and TCRbeta chains were covered. An approximately 20-cycle PCR with Phusion amplified the TCRs, pairing a constant-region primer with the adapter that was attached to the V primers. The MessageAmp II aRNA Amplification Kit was used to amplify the isolated mRNA, with in vitro transcription run for over 15 hours at 37 degrees C. The Dynabeads mRNA DIRECT Purification Kit was used to isolate the mRNA for TCR sequencing. Indexed Illumina adapters were added in a second Phusion PCR of 20 to 30 cycles, after which AMPure XP beads were used to purify the products. In the source study's methods: Custom Perl scripts were used to pool TCR sequences that encoded the same protein, to remove out-of-frame sequences, and to calculate the abundance of each clonotype. TCR sequences supported by only a single read were excluded from analysis. Among the metrics used to describe the repertoires were Shannon entropy, Gini index, clonality, richness, and the frequency of TCRs shared between repertoires. The public reads were run again by TCRdb, first through fastp at Q25 and then through MiXCR, and only productive beta chains were kept. When rows share a CDR3 protein, they turn into one entry using the most common DNA and genes. It is TCRdb's table, rather than the study itself, that gives the V and J calls and clone size. Counted in this sample were tens of thousands of distinct CDR3 sequences; approximately 25% of them appeared once. Around 6% of the sample comes from the top ten.

This TCR came from a male donor with prostate cancer. The chain couples TRBV25-1 to TRBJ2-1; a weak D assignment points to TRBD2 (5 bases agree). Material: PBMCs, obtained before treatment. Read as DNA, the sequence is TGTGCCAGCAGTGAATGGGAGACGGCCGAGCAGTTCTTC. Translation gives CASSEWETAEQFF.